This T cell receptor beta chain comes out of a study of blood T cells in healthy people across ages. CDR3 length: 14 amino acids. Study-wide points: The study regarded diversity estimates from one million T cells as underestimates.

Note on this clonotype: Its antigen is not identified. This could be a read error, since a much larger clone is one nucleotide away.

A J-beta primer mix and a sample-barcoded 5' primer were used in a second PCR of roughly 7 to 12 cycles. Researchers report that each sample yielded at least 2.5 million CDR3-containing paired-end reads. Via MiXCR, TCRdb re-called the 5' RACE reads, giving one row per CDR3 protein. The sample has hundreds of thousands of distinct CDR3 sequences; 52% are singletons. RNA extraction gave at least 5 micrograms of total RNA per sample. The gene calls are TRBV12-3 or TRBV12-4 and TRBJ2-4; possibly TRBD2 for D (5 bases). The end of the DNA is better explained by TRBJ2-7, so the J call may be wrong. The clonotype originates from a woman of 80 years or more in good health. The sample comprised blood. CDR3 sequence: CASSWTGANYEQYF. For the CDR3, the DNA is TGTGCCAGCAGTTGGACTGGCGCTAACTACGAGCAGTACTTC.